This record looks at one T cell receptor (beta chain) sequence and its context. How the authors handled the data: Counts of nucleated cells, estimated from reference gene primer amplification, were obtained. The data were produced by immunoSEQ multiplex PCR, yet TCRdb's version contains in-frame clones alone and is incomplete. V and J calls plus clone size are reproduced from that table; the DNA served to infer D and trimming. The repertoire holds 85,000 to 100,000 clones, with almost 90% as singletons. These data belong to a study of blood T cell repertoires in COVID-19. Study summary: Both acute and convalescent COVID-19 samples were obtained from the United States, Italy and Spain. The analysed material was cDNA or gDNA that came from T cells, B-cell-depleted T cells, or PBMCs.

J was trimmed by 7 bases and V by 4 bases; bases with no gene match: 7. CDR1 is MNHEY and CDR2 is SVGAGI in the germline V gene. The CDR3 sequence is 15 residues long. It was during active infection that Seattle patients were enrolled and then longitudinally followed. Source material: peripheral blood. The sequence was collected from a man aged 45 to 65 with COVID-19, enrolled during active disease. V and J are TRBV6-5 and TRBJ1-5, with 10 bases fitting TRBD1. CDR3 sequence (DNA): TGTGCCAGCAGTTTGACAGGGGGCCTCGGGCAGCCCCAGCATTTT. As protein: CASSLTGGLGQPQHF.